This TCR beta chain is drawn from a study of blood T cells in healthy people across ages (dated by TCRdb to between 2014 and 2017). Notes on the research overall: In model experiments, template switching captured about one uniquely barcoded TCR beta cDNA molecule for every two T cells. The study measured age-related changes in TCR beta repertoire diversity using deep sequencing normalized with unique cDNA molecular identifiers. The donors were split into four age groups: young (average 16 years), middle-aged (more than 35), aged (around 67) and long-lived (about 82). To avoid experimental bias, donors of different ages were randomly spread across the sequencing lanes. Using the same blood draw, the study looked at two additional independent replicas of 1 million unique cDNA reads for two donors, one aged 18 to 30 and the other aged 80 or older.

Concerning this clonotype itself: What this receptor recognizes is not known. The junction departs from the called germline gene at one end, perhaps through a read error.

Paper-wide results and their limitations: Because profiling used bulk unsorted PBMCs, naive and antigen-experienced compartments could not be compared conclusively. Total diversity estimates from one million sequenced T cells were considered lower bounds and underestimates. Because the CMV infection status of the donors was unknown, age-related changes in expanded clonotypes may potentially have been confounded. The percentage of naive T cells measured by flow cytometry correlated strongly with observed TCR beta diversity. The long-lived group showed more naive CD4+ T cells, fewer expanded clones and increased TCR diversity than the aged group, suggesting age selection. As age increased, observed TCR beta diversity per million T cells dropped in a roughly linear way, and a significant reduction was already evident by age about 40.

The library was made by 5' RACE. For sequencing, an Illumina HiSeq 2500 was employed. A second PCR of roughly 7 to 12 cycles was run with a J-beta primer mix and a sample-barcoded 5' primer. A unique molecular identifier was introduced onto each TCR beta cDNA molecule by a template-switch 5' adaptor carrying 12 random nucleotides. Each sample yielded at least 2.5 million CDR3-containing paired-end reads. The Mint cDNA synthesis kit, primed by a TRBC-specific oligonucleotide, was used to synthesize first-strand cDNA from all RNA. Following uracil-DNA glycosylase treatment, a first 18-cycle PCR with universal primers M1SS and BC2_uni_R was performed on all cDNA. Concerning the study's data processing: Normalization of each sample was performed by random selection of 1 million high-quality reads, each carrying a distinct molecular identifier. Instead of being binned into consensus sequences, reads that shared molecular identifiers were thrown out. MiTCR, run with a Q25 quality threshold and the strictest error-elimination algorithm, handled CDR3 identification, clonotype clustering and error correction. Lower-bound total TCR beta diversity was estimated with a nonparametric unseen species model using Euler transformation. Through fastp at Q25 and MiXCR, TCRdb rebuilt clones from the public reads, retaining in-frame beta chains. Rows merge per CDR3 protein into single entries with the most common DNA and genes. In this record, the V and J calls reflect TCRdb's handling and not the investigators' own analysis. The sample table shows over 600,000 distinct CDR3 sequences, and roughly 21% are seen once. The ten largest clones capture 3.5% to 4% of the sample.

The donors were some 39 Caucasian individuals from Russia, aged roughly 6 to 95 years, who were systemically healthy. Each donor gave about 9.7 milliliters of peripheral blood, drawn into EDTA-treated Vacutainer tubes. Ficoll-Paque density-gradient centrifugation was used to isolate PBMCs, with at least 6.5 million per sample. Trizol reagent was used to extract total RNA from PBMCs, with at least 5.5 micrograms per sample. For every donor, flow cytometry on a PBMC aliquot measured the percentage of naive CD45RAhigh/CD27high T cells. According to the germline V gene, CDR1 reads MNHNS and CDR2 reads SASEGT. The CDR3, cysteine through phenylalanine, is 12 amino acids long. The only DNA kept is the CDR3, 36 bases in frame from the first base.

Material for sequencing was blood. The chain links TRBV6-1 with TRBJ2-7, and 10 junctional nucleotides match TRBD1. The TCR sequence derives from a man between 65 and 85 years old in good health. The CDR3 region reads CATATGGYEQYF. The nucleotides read TGTGCCACCGCGACAGGGGGCTACGAACAGTACTTC.